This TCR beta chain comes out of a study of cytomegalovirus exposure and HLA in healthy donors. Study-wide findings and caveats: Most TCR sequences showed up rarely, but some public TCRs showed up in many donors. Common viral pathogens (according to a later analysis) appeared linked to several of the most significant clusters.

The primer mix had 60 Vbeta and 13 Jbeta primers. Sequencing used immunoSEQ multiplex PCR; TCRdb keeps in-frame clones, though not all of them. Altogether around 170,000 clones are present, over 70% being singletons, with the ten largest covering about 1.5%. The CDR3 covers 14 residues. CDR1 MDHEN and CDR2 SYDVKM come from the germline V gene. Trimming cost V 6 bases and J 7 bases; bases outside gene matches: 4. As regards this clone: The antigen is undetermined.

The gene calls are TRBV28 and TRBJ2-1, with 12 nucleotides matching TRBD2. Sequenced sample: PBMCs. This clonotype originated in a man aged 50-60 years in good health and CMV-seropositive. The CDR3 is CASSRTSGTNEQFF. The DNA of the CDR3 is TGTGCCAGCAGCCGGACTAGCGGGACGAATGAGCAGTTCTTC. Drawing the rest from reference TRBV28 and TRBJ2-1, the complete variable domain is DVKVTQSSRYLVKRTGEKVFLECVQDMDHENMFWYRQDPGLGLRLIYFSYDVKMKEKGDIPEGYSVSREKKERFSLILESASTNQTSMYLCASSRTSGTNEQFFGPGTRLTVL.